Listed below are T cell receptor beta chains from one sample, sequenced in a study of graft-versus-host responses after intestinal transplantation. Their recognized antigens are unknown. Clones were sequenced by immunoSEQ multiplex PCR, and TCRdb holds only the in-frame ones, with some missing. Altogether some 81,000 clones are present, about 89% being singletons, with the ten largest covering under 0.4%. Sequencing used unstimulated CD4+ T cells sorted from spleen or lymph node cells, obtained before intestinal transplant. The receptors were gathered from a human donor who received an intestinal transplant. Each CDR3 is given with its conserved first and last residue. The D gene is left open where the match is weak. A clone size is listed for some rows: how often the clone was seen (once, few, many), or a class if it is expanded.

j_call	cdr3_length	clone_size	v_call	d_call	cdr3_nt	cdr3_aa
TRBJ1-2	17	NA	TRBV7-3	NA	TGTGCCAGCAGCTTAAGGGGGGGGGCAGGCTACAACTATGGCTACACCTTC	CASSLRGGAGYNYGYTF
TRBJ2-7	14	NA	TRBV12-5	NA	TGTGCTAGTGGTTTGCTAGAGTTTTACTACGAGCAGTACTTC	CASGLLEFYYEQYF
TRBJ2-7	13	once	TRBV5-5	TRBD1	TGTGCCAGCAGAGAAACAGGGGTTTACGAGCAGTACTTC	CASRETGVYEQYF
TRBJ2-4	14	NA	TRBV19	NA	TGTGCCAGTAGTTCTCCGGGACAAGAAAACATTCAGTACTTC	CASSSPGQENIQYF
TRBJ2-7	14	NA	TRBV27	TRBD1	TGTGCCAGCAGTTTCTCACAGGGGGCCTACGAGCAGTACTTC	CASSFSQGAYEQYF
TRBJ2-7	12	NA	TRBV18	NA	TGTGCCAGCTCAAACCGGGACTACGAGCAGTACTTC	CASSNRDYEQYF
TRBJ2-2	14	NA	TRBV6-4	TRBD1	TGTGCCAGCAGTGGGACAGGGGACACCGGGGAGCTGTTTTTT	CASSGTGDTGELFF
TRBJ2-1	17	NA	TRBV9	TRBD2	TGTGCCAGCAGCGTCGGACTAGCGGGAGGGCCGGAGAGTGAGCAGTTCTTC	CASSVGLAGGPESEQFF
TRBJ1-2	14	once	TRBV6-6	NA	TGTGCCAGCAGTTACCCCGACAGTAACTATGGCTACACCTTC	CASSYPDSNYGYTF
TRBJ2-5	13	few	TRBV27	NA	TGTGCCAGCAGTTGGGGACTTAAAGAGACCCAGTACTTC	CASSWGLKETQYF
TRBJ2-5	17	NA	TRBV4-2	TRBD2	TGTGCCAGCAGCCAAGATCTAGGACTAGCGGGCGAAGAGACCCAGTACTTC	CASSQDLGLAGEETQYF
TRBJ2-1	18	NA	TRBV28	TRBD2	TGTGCCAGCAGAGATTACACCCCAGCGGGAGTAATCTACAATGAGCAGTTCTTC	CASRDYTPAGVIYNEQFF
TRBJ2-1	16	NA	TRBV27	TRBD1	TGTGCCAGCAGTCCGGGAACCTCGACAGGGCTATATGAGCAGTTCTTC	CASSPGTSTGLYEQFF
TRBJ2-7	14	NA	TRBV6-5	TRBD2	TGTGCCAGCAGTTACGGGACTAGCTCCTACGAGCAGTACTTC	CASSYGTSSYEQYF
TRBJ1-1	13	NA	TRBV5-1	TRBD1	TGCGCCAGCAGCATCGGACAGGGGGCGGGGGCTTTCTTT	CASSIGQGAGAFF
TRBJ2-1	16	NA	TRBV25-1	TRBD2	TGTGCCAGCAGTGACGGGTACGGGAGGGACTACAATGAGCAGTTCTTC	CASSDGYGRDYNEQFF
TRBJ2-7	18	NA	TRBV27	NA	TGTGCCAGCAGTTTATCCTCTCGGGGGCGGGAGAAGCGGTACGAGCAGTACTTC	CASSLSSRGREKRYEQYF
TRBJ1-2	16	NA	TRBV4-2	TRBD1	TGTGCCAGCAGCCAAGATTCATATGGACAGGAGGATGGCTACACCTTC	CASSQDSYGQEDGYTF
TRBJ1-4	15	NA	TRBV14	NA	TGTGCCAGCAGCCAAGAACCAGGCGTTAATGAAAAACTGTTTTTT	CASSQEPGVNEKLFF
TRBJ2-1	15	NA	TRBV7-9	TRBD1	TGTGCCAGCAGCTTCCGGGACAGGGCGTACAATGAGCAGTTCTTC	CASSFRDRAYNEQFF
TRBJ2-7	12	once	TRBV6-6	TRBD2	TGTGCCAGCAGCCGGACTAGCTACGAGCAGTACTTC	CASSRTSYEQYF
TRBJ2-7	15	NA	TRBV11-3	NA	TGTGCCAGCAGCTTAGGTGGCGGCTACGACTACGAGCAGTACTTC	CASSLGGGYDYEQYF
TRBJ2-1	13	NA	TRBV5-4	NA	TGTGCCAGCAGCTTTAGCGGTTACAATGAGCAGTTCTTC	CASSFSGYNEQFF
TRBJ1-2	15	NA	TRBV5-5	TRBD1	TGTGCCAGCAGCTTAACGGGACAGCTAAACTATGGCTACACCTTC	CASSLTGQLNYGYTF
TRBJ2-5	15	NA	TRBV5-1	TRBD1	TGCGCCAGCAGCCCCCTCGACAGGGTGGAAGAGACCCAGTACTTC	CASSPLDRVEETQYF
TRBJ1-6	13	NA	TRBV6-1	NA	TGTGCCAGCCTACTGGGGGGGAATTCACCCCTCCACTTT	CASLLGGNSPLHF
TRBJ1-2	13	NA	TRBV6-1	TRBD1	TGTGCCAGCAGTTCGAGACAGGGCTATGGCTACACCTTC	CASSSRQGYGYTF
TRBJ2-2	16	NA	TRBV5-5	NA	TGTGCCAGCAGCCCTATTGTTTTATTGAACACCGGGGAGCTGTTTTTT	CASSPIVLLNTGELFF
TRBJ2-5	15	NA	TRBV11-1	TRBD1	TGTGCCAGCAGCTCGAGACAGGGGGCCCGAGAGACCCAGTACTTC	CASSSRQGARETQYF
TRBJ2-1	14	NA	TRBV9	TRBD2	TGTGCCAGCAGCCCCGCTCCGGGAGGAAGCGAGCAGTTCTTC	CASSPAPGGSEQFF
TRBJ2-7	14	NA	TRBV30	NA	TGTGCCTGGACCTCGGACTTTGGGGAATACGAGCAGTACTTC	CAWTSDFGEYEQYF
TRBJ2-3	13	NA	TRBV29-1	NA	TGCAGCGTTAGTCAGATATTGACAGATACGCAGTATTTT	CSVSQILTDTQYF
TRBJ2-7	16	NA	TRBV6-5	TRBD1	TGTGCCAGCAGTTCCCCGCGACAGGGTCGCTCCTACGAGCAGTACTTC	CASSSPRQGRSYEQYF
TRBJ1-2	15	NA	TRBV7-8	TRBD1	TGTGCCAGCAGCTTAGAATCCGGGACAGGGGCTGGCTACACCTTC	CASSLESGTGAGYTF
TRBJ2-1	14	few	TRBV18	TRBD2	TGTGCCAGCTCACCAGTGACTAGCAGTCAAGAGCAGTTCTTC	CASSPVTSSQEQFF
TRBJ1-1	16	NA	TRBV23-1	TRBD1	TGCGCCAGCAGTCAACACCGGGACAGGGAGGTCACTGAAGCTTTCTTT	CASSQHRDREVTEAFF
TRBJ2-3	15	NA	TRBV9	NA	TGTGCCAGCAGCGTAGTCGGTACTAGCACAGATACGCAGTATTTT	CASSVVGTSTDTQYF
TRBJ1-2	15	NA	TRBV27	TRBD1	TGTGCCAGCAGTTTCCACCGGGACAGGGATTATGGCTACACCTTC	CASSFHRDRDYGYTF
TRBJ1-5	15	NA	TRBV27	NA	TGTGCCAGCAGTTTAATGGAAGGGGCTAATCAGCCCCAGCATTTT	CASSLMEGANQPQHF
TRBJ1-5	16	NA	TRBV4-1	NA	TGCGCCAGCAGCCAAGGAGCCTTAGGTAGCGAGCAGCCCCAGCATTTT	CASSQGALGSEQPQHF
TRBJ2-1	14	NA	TRBV7-9	NA	TGTGCCAGCAGCTTAGGGGTAGCACTAAATGAGCAGTTCTTC	CASSLGVALNEQFF
TRBJ2-7	14	NA	TRBV19	TRBD1	TGTGCCAGTAGTGCCACAGGGGGCTCCTACGAGCAGTACTTC	CASSATGGSYEQYF
TRBJ2-7	14	NA	TRBV27	TRBD1	TGTGCCAGCGGGGGCCGGGACAGGGTCTACGAGCAGTACTTC	CASGGRDRVYEQYF
TRBJ2-7	15	NA	TRBV28	TRBD1	TGTGCCAGCAGTCCCAGGGGGTTTTCCTCCTACGAGCAGTACTTC	CASSPRGFSSYEQYF
TRBJ2-1	15	NA	TRBV4-1	TRBD2	TGCGCCAGCAGCCTCCTACCGCTAGCGGACAATGAGCAGTTCTTC	CASSLLPLADNEQFF
TRBJ1-1	13	NA	TRBV6-5	TRBD1	TGTGCCACCAGCGGGACAGTGAGCACTGAAGCTTTCTTT	CATSGTVSTEAFF
TRBJ2-5	14	NA	TRBV5-1	NA	TGCGCCAGCAGCTTGGAAGTACTCCAAGAGACCCAGTACTTC	CASSLEVLQETQYF
TRBJ1-5	17	NA	TRBV15	NA	TGTGCCACCAGCAGGGATCTGGGAGGGGTGGGTAATCAGCCCCAGCATTTT	CATSRDLGGVGNQPQHF
TRBJ2-3	16	NA	TRBV27	TRBD1	TGTGCCAGCAGCCGACCGGGACAGGGAAGATCAGATACGCAGTATTTT	CASSRPGQGRSDTQYF
TRBJ1-5	14	NA	TRBV19	NA	TGTGCCAGTGATACAGACAATAGCAATCAGCCCCAGCATTTT	CASDTDNSNQPQHF